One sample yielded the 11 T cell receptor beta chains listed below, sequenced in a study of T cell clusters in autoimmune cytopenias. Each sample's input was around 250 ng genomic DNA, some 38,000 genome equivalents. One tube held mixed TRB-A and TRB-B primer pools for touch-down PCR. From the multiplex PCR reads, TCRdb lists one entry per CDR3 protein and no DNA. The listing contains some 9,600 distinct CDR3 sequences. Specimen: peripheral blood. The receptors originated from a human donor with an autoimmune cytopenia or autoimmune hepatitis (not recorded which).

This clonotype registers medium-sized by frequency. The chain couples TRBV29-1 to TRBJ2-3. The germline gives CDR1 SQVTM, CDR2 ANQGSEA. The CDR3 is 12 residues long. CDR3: CSVERTPDTQYF.

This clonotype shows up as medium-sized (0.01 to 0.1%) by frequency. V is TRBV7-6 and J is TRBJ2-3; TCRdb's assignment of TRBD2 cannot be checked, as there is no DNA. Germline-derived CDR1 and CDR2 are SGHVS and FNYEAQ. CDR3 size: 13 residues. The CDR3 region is CASSSRGSDTQYF. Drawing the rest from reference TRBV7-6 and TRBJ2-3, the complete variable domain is GAGVSQSPRYKVTKRGQDVALRCDPISGHVSLYWYRQALGQGPEFLTYFNYEAQQDKSGLPNDRFSAERPEGSISTLTIQRTEQRDSAMYRCASSSRGSDTQYFGPGTRLTVL.

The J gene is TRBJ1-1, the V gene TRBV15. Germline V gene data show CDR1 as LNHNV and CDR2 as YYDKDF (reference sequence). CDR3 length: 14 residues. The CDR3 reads CATSRTSGNTEAFF.

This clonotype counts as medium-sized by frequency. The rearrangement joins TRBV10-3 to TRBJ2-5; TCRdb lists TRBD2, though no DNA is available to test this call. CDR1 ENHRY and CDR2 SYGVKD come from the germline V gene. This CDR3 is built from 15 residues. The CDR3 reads CAISESGGGEKTQYF.

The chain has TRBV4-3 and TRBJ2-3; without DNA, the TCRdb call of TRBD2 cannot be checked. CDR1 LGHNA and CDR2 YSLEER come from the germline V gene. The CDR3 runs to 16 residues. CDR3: CASSQAASGGADTQYF.

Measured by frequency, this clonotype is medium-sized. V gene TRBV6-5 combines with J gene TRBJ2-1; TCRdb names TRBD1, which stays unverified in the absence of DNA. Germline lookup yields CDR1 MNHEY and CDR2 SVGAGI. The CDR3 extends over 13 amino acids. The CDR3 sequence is CASTLRDSNEQFF.

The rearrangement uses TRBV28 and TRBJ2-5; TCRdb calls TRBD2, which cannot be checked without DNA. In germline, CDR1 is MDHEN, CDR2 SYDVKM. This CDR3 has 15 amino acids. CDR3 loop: CASSPGLAGVETQYF.

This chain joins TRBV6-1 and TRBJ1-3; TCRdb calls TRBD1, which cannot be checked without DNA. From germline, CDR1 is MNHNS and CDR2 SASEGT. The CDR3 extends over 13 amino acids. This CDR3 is CASRDRDGNTIYF.

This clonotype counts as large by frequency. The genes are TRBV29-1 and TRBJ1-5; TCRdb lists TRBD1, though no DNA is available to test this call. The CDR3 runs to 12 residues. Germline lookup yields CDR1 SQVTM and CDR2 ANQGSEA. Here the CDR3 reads CSVGGANQPQHF.

The CDR3 is CATTGGGAYGYTF. The chain uses TRBV6-5 and TRBJ1-2; TCRdb returns TRBD1, unconfirmable since there is no DNA. Germline CDR1 MNHEY, CDR2 SVGAGI. The CDR3 runs to 13 residues.

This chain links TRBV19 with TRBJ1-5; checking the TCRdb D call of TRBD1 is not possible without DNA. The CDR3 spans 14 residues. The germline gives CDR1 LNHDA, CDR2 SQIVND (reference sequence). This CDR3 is CASSMRQGVQPQHF.